This entry describes one TCR beta chain. This sample was taken from a study of blood T cell repertoires in COVID-19. Study background: COVID-19 samples collected from the United States, Italy and Spain covered acute and convalescent phases. PBMCs, B-cell-depleted T cells, or T cells provided the cDNA or gDNA that made up the material.

Repertoires were generated with immunoSEQ multiplex PCR, while TCRdb's copy carries only in-frame clones and drops some. This table has about 240,000 clones, 83% appearing once. The CDR3 has 13 amino acids. V was clipped by 8 bases and J by 5 bases, with 13 bases between them. Germline V CDR1 and CDR2: KGHDR, SFDVKD. Recruits, aged roughly 18 to 90 years, lived in approximately 26 US areas. Which cohort a participant joined came from the clinical history participants gave. The clonotype originates from a woman in her thirties or forties who had been exposed to COVID-19. The gene calls are TRBV24-1 and TRBJ2-3; possibly TRBD1 for D (5 bases). The sequencing sample was made of PBMCs or T cells enriched from blood (not recorded which). CDR3 in amino acids: CATTGPQGDTQYF. The DNA of the CDR3 is TGTGCCACCACTGGACCCCAGGGAGATACGCAGTATTTT.